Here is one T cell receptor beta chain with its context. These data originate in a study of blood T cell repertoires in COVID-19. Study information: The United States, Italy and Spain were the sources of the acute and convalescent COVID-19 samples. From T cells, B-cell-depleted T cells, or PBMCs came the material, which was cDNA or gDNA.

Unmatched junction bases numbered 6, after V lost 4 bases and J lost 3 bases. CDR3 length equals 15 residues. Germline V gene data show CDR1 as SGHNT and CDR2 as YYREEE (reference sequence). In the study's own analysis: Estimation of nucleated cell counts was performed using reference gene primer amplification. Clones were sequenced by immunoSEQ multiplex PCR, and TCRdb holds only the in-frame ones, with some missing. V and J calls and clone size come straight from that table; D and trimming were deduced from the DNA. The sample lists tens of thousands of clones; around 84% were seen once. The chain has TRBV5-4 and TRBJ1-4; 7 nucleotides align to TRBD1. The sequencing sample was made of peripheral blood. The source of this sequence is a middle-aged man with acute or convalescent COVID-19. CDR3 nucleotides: TGTGCCAGCAGCGAGGGGGCTTGGGCTAATGAAAAACTGTTTTTT. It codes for CASSEGAWANEKLFF.